The T cell receptor beta chain described here comes from a study of blood T cell repertoires in COVID-19. At the level of the study: Researchers got acute and convalescent COVID-19 samples from the United States, Italy and Spain.

How the authors handled the data: Estimates of nucleated cell counts were drawn from the amplification of reference gene primers. Sequencing was performed with immunoSEQ multiplex PCR; in TCRdb, only in-frame clones are kept and a portion is missing. V and J calls and clone size come straight from that table; D and trimming were deduced from the DNA. There are some 170,000 clones in the sample; roughly 90% occur only once, and 1.6% lies in the top ten. CDR1 is MNHEY and CDR2 is SMNVEV in the germline V gene (reference sequence). J lost 6 bases, V lost 6 bases, and 1 base had no gene match. The CDR3 totals 11 residues.

Sequences were obtained from peripheral blood. The sequence was collected from a woman in her 50s with acute or convalescent COVID-19. The chain joins TRBV27 to TRBJ1-2; 7 bases agree with TRBD1. This chain's CDR3 is CASRTGHGYTF. The CDR3 DNA sequence: TGTGCCAGCAGGACAGGGCATGGCTACACCTTC.